This TCR beta chain appears in the sequencing data of a study of blood T cells in healthy people across ages. A J-beta primer mix and a sample-barcoded 5' primer were used in a second PCR of about 7 to 12 cycles. A single record per CDR3 protein comes from TCRdb applying MiXCR to the 5' RACE reads. The sample has under 2 million distinct CDR3 sequences, about 31% seen once; the top ten hold about 11%. Isolation per sample recovered at least 7 million PBMCs. The CDR3 spans 11 residues. CDR1 is MDHEN, CDR2 SYDVKM, per germline. V gene TRBV28 combines with J gene TRBJ2-5; possible D gene TRBD1, 5 bases. TRBJ2-7 explains the end of the DNA better; the J call may be wrong. The source of this sequence is a woman aged 25 to 39 in good health. Sequenced material: blood. The CDR3 spells CASHRFYEQYF. CDR3 DNA sequence: TGTGCCAGCCACAGGTTCTACGAGCAGTACTTC.